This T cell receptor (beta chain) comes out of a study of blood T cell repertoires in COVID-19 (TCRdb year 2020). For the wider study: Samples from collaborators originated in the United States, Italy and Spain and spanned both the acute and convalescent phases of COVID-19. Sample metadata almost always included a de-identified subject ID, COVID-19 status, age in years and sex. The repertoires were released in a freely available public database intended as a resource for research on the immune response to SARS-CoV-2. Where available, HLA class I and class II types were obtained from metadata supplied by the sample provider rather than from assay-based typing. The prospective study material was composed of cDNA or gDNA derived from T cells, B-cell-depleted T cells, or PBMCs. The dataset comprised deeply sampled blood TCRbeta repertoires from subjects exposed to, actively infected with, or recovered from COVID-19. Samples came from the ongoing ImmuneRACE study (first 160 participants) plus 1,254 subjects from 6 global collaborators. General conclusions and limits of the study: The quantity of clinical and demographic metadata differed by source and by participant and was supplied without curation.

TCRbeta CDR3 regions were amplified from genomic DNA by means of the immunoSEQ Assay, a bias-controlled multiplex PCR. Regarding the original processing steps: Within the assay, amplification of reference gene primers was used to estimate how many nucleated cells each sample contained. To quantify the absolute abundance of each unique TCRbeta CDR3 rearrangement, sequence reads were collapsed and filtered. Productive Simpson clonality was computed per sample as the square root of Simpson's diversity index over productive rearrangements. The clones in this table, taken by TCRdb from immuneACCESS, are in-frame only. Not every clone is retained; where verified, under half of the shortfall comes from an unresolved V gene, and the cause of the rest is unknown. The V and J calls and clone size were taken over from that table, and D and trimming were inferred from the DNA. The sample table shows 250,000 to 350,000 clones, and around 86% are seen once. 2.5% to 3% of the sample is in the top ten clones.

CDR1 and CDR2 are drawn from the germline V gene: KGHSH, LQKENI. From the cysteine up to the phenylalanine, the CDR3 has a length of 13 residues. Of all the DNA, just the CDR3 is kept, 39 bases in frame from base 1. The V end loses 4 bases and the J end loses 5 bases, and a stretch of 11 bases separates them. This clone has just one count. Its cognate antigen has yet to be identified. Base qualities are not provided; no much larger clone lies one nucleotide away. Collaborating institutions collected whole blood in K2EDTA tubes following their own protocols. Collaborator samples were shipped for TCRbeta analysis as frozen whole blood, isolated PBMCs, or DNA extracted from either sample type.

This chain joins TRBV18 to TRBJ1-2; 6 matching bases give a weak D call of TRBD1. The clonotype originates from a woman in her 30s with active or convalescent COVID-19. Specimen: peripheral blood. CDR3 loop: CASSLQGSYGYTF. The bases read TGTGCCAGCTCACTGCAGGGGTCTTATGGCTACACCTTC.